There are a few counts of the clone carrying this TCR beta chain. The sample originates from a study of T-cell reconstitution after alpha-beta-depleted transplantation in children. Trimming took off 2 bases at V and 4 bases at J, with 12 bases between the two ends. CDR1 and CDR2 from the germline V gene are DFQATT and SNEGSKA (reference sequence). The CDR3 has 14 amino acids. Researchers prepared the TCRbeta library using unique molecular identifiers, the study reports. Using its own MiXCR run on the PCR reads, TCRdb lists one record per CDR3 protein. This repertoire shows 490,000 or so distinct CDR3 sequences, approximately 13% found once; its top ten account for over 5.5%.

The sequencing used PBMCs from the stem cell graft donor, collected from the stem cell graft. The chain is built from TRBV20-1 and TRBJ1-5, with unresolved D. This receptor was taken from a human donor who donated a stem cell graft to a child with combined immunodeficiency. Here the CDR3 reads CSARYSGTNQPQHF. CDR3 nucleotide sequence: TGCAGTGCTAGATACAGCGGTACTAATCAGCCCCAGCATTTT.